These T cell receptor beta chains were read from a single sample in a study of OX40 agonist ivuxolimab in advanced cancers. Clones were sequenced by immunoSEQ multiplex PCR, and TCRdb holds only the in-frame ones, with some missing. This sample carries some 21,000 clones, about 86% of them seen once, and the ten largest clones take around 25%. The specimen was CD4+ or CD8+ T cells sorted from blood, collected in a trial of the OX40 agonist ivuxolimab. The receptors come from an adult with an advanced solid tumor such as melanoma, head and neck, liver or kidney cancer. Each CDR3 is given with its conserved first and last residue. The D gene is left open where the match is weak. The size field is filled for only some rows; it gives once, few, many or a size class.

j_gene: TRBJ1-1
d_gene: -
v_gene: TRBV6-5
abundance: -
CDR3aa: CATTVGGRTEAFF
CDR3nt: TGTGCCACCACGGTAGGAGGGCGAACTGAAGCTTTCTTT

j_gene: TRBJ1-4
d_gene: -
v_gene: TRBV6-4
abundance: -
CDR3aa: CASSPPDGEKLFF
CDR3nt: TGTGCCAGCAGTCCCCCTGACGGTGAAAAACTGTTTTTT

j_gene: TRBJ1-1
d_gene: -
v_gene: TRBV9
abundance: -
CDR3aa: CASSARMNTEAFF
CDR3nt: TGTGCCAGCAGCGCGAGAATGAACACTGAAGCTTTCTTT

j_gene: TRBJ1-1
d_gene: -
v_gene: TRBV28
abundance: few
CDR3aa: CASSFPGTNTEAFF
CDR3nt: TGTGCCAGCAGTTTTCCGGGAACGAACACTGAAGCTTTCTTT

j_gene: TRBJ2-3
d_gene: TRBD2
v_gene: TRBV7-9
abundance: few
CDR3aa: CASSLAAGVVDTQYF
CDR3nt: TGTGCCAGCAGCTTGGCTGCGGGGGTGGTAGATACGCAGTATTTT

j_gene: TRBJ2-2
d_gene: TRBD2
v_gene: TRBV6-1
abundance: -
CDR3aa: CASSAGTSGTTGELFF
CDR3nt: TGTGCCAGCAGTGCCGGGACTAGCGGAACCACCGGGGAGCTGTTTTTT

j_gene: TRBJ2-7
d_gene: -
v_gene: TRBV4-1
abundance: -
CDR3aa: CASSQALLYEQYF
CDR3nt: TGCGCCAGCAGCCAAGCTCTCCTCTACGAGCAGTACTTC

j_gene: TRBJ1-4
d_gene: -
v_gene: TRBV14
abundance: once
CDR3aa: CASSQVDMGYEKLFF
CDR3nt: TGTGCCAGCAGCCAAGTGGACATGGGATATGAAAAACTGTTTTTT

j_gene: TRBJ2-2
d_gene: -
v_gene: TRBV6-5
abundance: -
CDR3aa: CASSPTNTGELFF
CDR3nt: TGTGCCAGCAGCCCCACGAACACCGGGGAGCTGTTTTTT

j_gene: TRBJ1-2
d_gene: -
v_gene: TRBV5-4
abundance: -
CDR3aa: CASTRTENYGYTF
CDR3nt: TGTGCCAGCACTCGGACAGAAAACTATGGCTACACCTTC

j_gene: TRBJ2-3
d_gene: -
v_gene: TRBV11-2
abundance: -
CDR3aa: CASRSGGGPLTDTQYF
CDR3nt: TGTGCCAGCAGGTCAGGTGGGGGTCCCCTCACAGATACGCAGTATTTT

j_gene: TRBJ2-7
d_gene: -
v_gene: TRBV28
abundance: -
CDR3aa: CASSAPTGRWAEQYF
CDR3nt: TGTGCCAGCAGTGCTCCGACGGGACGATGGGCCGAGCAGTACTTC

j_gene: TRBJ2-5
d_gene: -
v_gene: TRBV5-6
abundance: -
CDR3aa: CASSFIRTVPQETQYF
CDR3nt: TGTGCCAGCAGCTTCATTAGGACAGTCCCCCAAGAGACCCAGTACTTC

j_gene: TRBJ1-2
d_gene: -
v_gene: TRBV11-2
abundance: -
CDR3aa: CASSLEQGLDYGYTF
CDR3nt: TGTGCCAGCAGCTTAGAGCAGGGGTTGGACTATGGCTACACCTTC

j_gene: TRBJ1-5
d_gene: -
v_gene: TRBV13
abundance: -
CDR3aa: CASSYGRGEQPQHF
CDR3nt: TGTGCCAGCAGCTACGGTCGAGGGGAACAGCCCCAGCATTTT

j_gene: TRBJ2-7
d_gene: -
v_gene: TRBV6-5
abundance: -
CDR3aa: CASSGRGSSYEQYF
CDR3nt: TGTGCCAGCAGTGGGCGAGGGAGCTCCTACGAGCAGTACTTC

j_gene: TRBJ2-5
d_gene: -
v_gene: TRBV9
abundance: -
CDR3aa: CASSVESEFQETQYF
CDR3nt: TGTGCCAGCAGCGTAGAAAGCGAGTTCCAAGAGACCCAGTACTTC

j_gene: TRBJ2-2
d_gene: -
v_gene: TRBV5-1
abundance: -
CDR3aa: CASSLAPGTGTGELFF
CDR3nt: TGCGCCAGCAGCTTGGCCCCAGGGACGGGGACCGGGGAGCTGTTTTTT

j_gene: TRBJ1-6
d_gene: TRBD1
v_gene: TRBV13
abundance: -
CDR3aa: CASSLESGQGDSPLHF
CDR3nt: TGTGCCAGCAGCTTAGAGAGTGGACAGGGGGATTCACCCCTCCACTTT

j_gene: TRBJ1-2
d_gene: -
v_gene: TRBV7-9
abundance: -
CDR3aa: CASTKTRVTSSAAYGYTF
CDR3nt: TGTGCCAGCACCAAAACACGGGTGACCAGCTCCGCCGCATATGGCTACACCTTC

j_gene: TRBJ2-2
d_gene: -
v_gene: TRBV6-4
abundance: -
CDR3aa: CASSDGSDTGELFF
CDR3nt: TGTGCCAGCTCAGACGGATCCGACACCGGGGAGCTGTTTTTT

j_gene: TRBJ2-7
d_gene: -
v_gene: TRBV27
abundance: -
CDR3aa: CASSSLSTEQYF
CDR3nt: TGTGCCAGCAGTAGCCTCTCTACAGAGCAGTACTTC

j_gene: TRBJ1-2
d_gene: -
v_gene: TRBV4-3
abundance: -
CDR3aa: CASSQARGVFGYTF
CDR3nt: TGCGCCAGCAGCCAAGCCCGGGGGGTCTTTGGCTACACCTTC

j_gene: TRBJ1-6
d_gene: TRBD1
v_gene: TRBV9
abundance: few
CDR3aa: CASSPGQVNSPLHF
CDR3nt: TGTGCCAGCAGCCCGGGACAGGTTAATTCACCCCTCCACTTT

j_gene: TRBJ1-1
d_gene: -
v_gene: TRBV4-3
abundance: few
CDR3aa: CASSLRGRNTEAFF
CDR3nt: TGCGCCAGCAGTCTGAGGGGAAGGAACACTGAAGCTTTCTTT

j_gene: TRBJ1-4
d_gene: -
v_gene: TRBV13
abundance: -
CDR3aa: CASSLGQVEEKLFF
CDR3nt: TGTGCCAGCAGCTTAGGACAGGTAGAGGAAAAACTGTTTTTT

j_gene: TRBJ1-5
d_gene: -
v_gene: TRBV21-1
abundance: -
CDR3aa: CANDRDHRNSNQPQHF
CDR3nt: TGTGCCAATGACAGGGACCACCGAAATAGCAATCAGCCCCAGCATTTT

j_gene: TRBJ1-5
d_gene: -
v_gene: TRBV5-8
abundance: -
CDR3aa: CASSWEGGEGNQPQHF
CDR3nt: TGTGCCAGCAGCTGGGAGGGTGGGGAAGGCAATCAGCCCCAGCATTTT

j_gene: TRBJ1-2
d_gene: -
v_gene: TRBV6-5
abundance: -
CDR3aa: CASSFAGLNYGYTF
CDR3nt: TGTGCCAGCAGTTTCGCAGGGTTAAACTATGGCTACACCTTC

j_gene: TRBJ1-5
d_gene: -
v_gene: TRBV19
abundance: -
CDR3aa: CASSIGHRSNQPQHF
CDR3nt: TGTGCCAGTAGTATTGGACACAGGAGCAATCAGCCCCAGCATTTT

j_gene: TRBJ2-1
d_gene: -
v_gene: TRBV9
abundance: few
CDR3aa: CASSVSAEQFF
CDR3nt: TGTGCCAGCAGCGTATCTGCAGAGCAGTTCTTC

j_gene: TRBJ1-2
d_gene: -
v_gene: TRBV7-2
abundance: -
CDR3aa: CASSLGFGYTF
CDR3nt: TGTGCCAGCAGCTTAGGGTTCGGCTACACCTTC

j_gene: TRBJ2-2
d_gene: TRBD1
v_gene: TRBV29-1
abundance: -
CDR3aa: CSVLSGTGNTGELFF
CDR3nt: TGCAGCGTTCTTTCCGGGACAGGGAACACCGGGGAGCTGTTTTTT

j_gene: TRBJ2-5
d_gene: -
v_gene: TRBV7-8
abundance: -
CDR3aa: CASSLVSGAKTQYF
CDR3nt: TGTGCCAGCAGCTTAGTATCAGGGGCAAAGACCCAGTACTTC

j_gene: TRBJ2-7
d_gene: -
v_gene: TRBV27
abundance: -
CDR3aa: CASSHRWVYEQYF
CDR3nt: TGTGCCAGCAGCCACCGGTGGGTTTACGAGCAGTACTTC

j_gene: TRBJ2-7
d_gene: -
v_gene: TRBV6-1
abundance: few
CDR3aa: CASSGWDFSYEQYF
CDR3nt: TGTGCCAGCAGTGGTTGGGACTTTTCCTACGAGCAGTACTTC

j_gene: TRBJ1-2
d_gene: -
v_gene: TRBV4-1
abundance: -
CDR3aa: CASSPPGEGRSYGYTF
CDR3nt: TGCGCCAGCAGCCCCCCCGGTGAGGGTAGAAGCTATGGCTACACCTTC

j_gene: TRBJ1-1
d_gene: -
v_gene: TRBV27
abundance: once
CDR3aa: CASSTNTEAFF
CDR3nt: TGTGCCAGCAGCACCAACACTGAAGCTTTCTTT

j_gene: TRBJ1-1
d_gene: TRBD1
v_gene: TRBV2
abundance: -
CDR3aa: CASTGQGSRTEAFF
CDR3nt: TGTGCCAGCACGGGACAGGGGTCGAGGACTGAAGCTTTCTTT

j_gene: TRBJ1-5
d_gene: -
v_gene: TRBV6-5
abundance: -
CDR3aa: CASSYLAGDQPQHF
CDR3nt: TGTGCCAGCAGTTACCTCGCAGGGGATCAGCCCCAGCATTTT

j_gene: TRBJ1-4
d_gene: -
v_gene: TRBV2
abundance: once
CDR3aa: CASSGEGHSATNEKLFF
CDR3nt: TGTGCCAGCAGTGGAGAGGGCCACAGTGCAACTAATGAAAAACTGTTTTTT

j_gene: TRBJ2-3
d_gene: -
v_gene: TRBV2
abundance: -
CDR3aa: CARYRRGRTDTQYF
CDR3nt: TGTGCCAGGTATCGCCGCGGCCGCACAGATACGCAGTATTTT

j_gene: TRBJ1-4
d_gene: -
v_gene: TRBV9
abundance: -
CDR3aa: CASSVAKGRHEKLFF
CDR3nt: TGTGCCAGCAGCGTCGCTAAGGGGAGGCATGAAAAACTGTTTTTT

j_gene: TRBJ2-7
d_gene: TRBD2
v_gene: TRBV25-1
abundance: -
CDR3aa: CASSEGSGGAFEQYF
CDR3nt: TGTGCCAGCAGTGAAGGGAGCGGGGGGGCATTCGAGCAGTACTTC

j_gene: TRBJ2-1
d_gene: -
v_gene: TRBV18
abundance: -
CDR3aa: CASSPRGEGGQFF
CDR3nt: TGTGCCAGCTCACCACGAGGAGAAGGCGGGCAGTTCTTC

j_gene: TRBJ2-5
d_gene: -
v_gene: TRBV14
abundance: -
CDR3aa: CASSLGTSPIGETQYF
CDR3nt: TGTGCCAGCAGCCTCGGGACAAGCCCTATTGGAGAGACCCAGTACTTC

j_gene: TRBJ2-3
d_gene: -
v_gene: TRBV4-1
abundance: -
CDR3aa: CASSPKTVDTQYF
CDR3nt: TGCGCCAGCAGCCCGAAGACCGTAGATACGCAGTATTTT

j_gene: TRBJ1-5
d_gene: -
v_gene: TRBV6-1
abundance: -
CDR3aa: CASSEVRGLSNQPQHF
CDR3nt: TGTGCCAGCAGTGAAGTGAGGGGACTCAGCAATCAGCCCCAGCATTTT

j_gene: TRBJ1-5
d_gene: -
v_gene: TRBV15
abundance: -
CDR3aa: CATSRDLGSNQPQHF
CDR3nt: TGTGCCACCAGCAGAGATCTGGGCAGCAATCAGCCCCAGCATTTT

j_gene: TRBJ1-6
d_gene: TRBD1
v_gene: TRBV27
abundance: -
CDR3aa: CASSFGRQGGSPLHF
CDR3nt: TGTGCCAGCAGTTTCGGGCGACAGGGCGGTTCACCCCTCCACTTT

j_gene: TRBJ2-1
d_gene: -
v_gene: TRBV19
abundance: -
CDR3aa: CASSSRGWAYNEQFF
CDR3nt: TGTGCCAGTAGTTCCAGGGGTTGGGCCTACAATGAGCAGTTCTTC

j_gene: TRBJ1-1
d_gene: -
v_gene: TRBV27
abundance: once
CDR3aa: CASSAGGTEAFF
CDR3nt: TGTGCCAGCAGTGCGGGCGGCACTGAAGCTTTCTTT

j_gene: TRBJ2-1
d_gene: -
v_gene: TRBV5-4
abundance: -
CDR3aa: CASSLRGEQFF
CDR3nt: TGTGCCAGCAGCTTACGTGGGGAGCAGTTCTTC

j_gene: TRBJ2-1
d_gene: TRBD1
v_gene: TRBV27
abundance: -
CDR3aa: CASLSRDRAYNEQFF
CDR3nt: TGTGCCAGCTTATCCCGGGACAGGGCATACAATGAGCAGTTCTTC

j_gene: TRBJ2-3
d_gene: TRBD1
v_gene: TRBV11-1
abundance: -
CDR3aa: CASSPPAGQGDTDTQYF
CDR3nt: TGTGCCAGCAGCCCACCCGCCGGGCAGGGGGACACAGATACGCAGTATTTT